One and the same sample provided the 19 T cell receptor beta chains below, sequenced in a study of blood T cell repertoires in COVID-19. Measured with immunoSEQ multiplex PCR; TCRdb has only the in-frame clones, and not every one. The sample comprises 300,000 to 450,000 clones, 88% of which are singletons, and about 0.94% rests with the top ten. The sequencing sample was made of PBMCs or T cells enriched from blood (not recorded which). Source of these receptors: a woman aged 25 to 39 who had been exposed to COVID-19.

This sequence joins TRBV7-6 and TRBJ1-1, with 7 nucleotides matching TRBD1. The CDR3 consists of 14 residues. Trimming at V came to 4 bases and at J to 4 bases, leaving 6 bases not matched to a gene. Germline values: CDR1 SGHVS, CDR2 FNYEAQ. The chain's CDR3 is CASSSGQLATEAFF. The CDR3, as DNA: TGTGCCAGCAGCTCGGGACAGTTGGCCACTGAAGCTTTCTTT. Full variable domain (missing parts from reference TRBV7-6 and TRBJ1-1): GAGVSQSPRYKVTKRGQDVALRCDPISGHVSLYWYRQALGQGPEFLTYFNYEAQQDKSGLPNDRFSAERPEGSISTLTIQRTEQRDSAMYRCASSSGQLATEAFFGQGTRLTVV.

This sequence joins TRBV27 and TRBJ1-2; D ambiguous. The length of the CDR3 is 13 residues. Deletions cut 5 bases from V and 4 bases from J, with 11 bases between. Germline CDR1 is MNHEY and CDR2 is SMNVEV (reference sequence). The CDR3 DNA follows: TGTGCCAGCAGTCCGGGGAGCGGCTATGGCTACACCTTC. It specifies CASSPGSGYGYTF.

This sequence joins TRBV27 and TRBJ2-6; 7 positions agree with TRBD1. The CDR3 covers 17 residues. The germline gives CDR1 MNHEY, CDR2 SMNVEV (reference sequence). With 8 bases clipped from V and 6 bases from J, the junction kept 16 bases outside the gene matches. The CDR3 region is CASGGGDSPLVANVLTF. CDR3 sequence (DNA): TGTGCCAGCGGGGGTGGGGACAGCCCCTTGGTGGCCAACGTCCTGACTTTC.

J is TRBJ2-3 and V is TRBV28, with D perhaps TRBD1 (6 bases). Trimming cost V 7 bases and J 1 base, with 21 bases left between them. The CDR3 totals 17 residues. Per germline, CDR1 MDHEN and CDR2 SYDVKM. The CDR3 here is CASITGQGIFGTDTQYF. In nucleotides, the CDR3 is TGTGCCAGCATCACAGGGCAGGGGATCTTCGGCACAGATACGCAGTATTTT.

This chain links TRBV15 with TRBJ2-7; the D gene is possibly TRBD2 (5 bases). The CDR3 is made up of 15 amino acids. From germline, CDR1 is LNHNV and CDR2 YYDKDF (reference sequence). Between the trimmed V and J ends, which lost 4 bases and 2 bases, there was a span of 15 bases. DNA of the CDR3: TGTGCCACCAGCAACTTAAGAGGGCAGACCTACGAGCAGTACTTC. As protein: CATSNLRGQTYEQYF.

This chain's CDR3 is CASSLSALAGPYEQYF. The CDR3 DNA reads as TGTGCCAGCAGTTTATCGGCACTAGCGGGACCCTACGAGCAGTACTTC. V gene TRBV27 combines with J gene TRBJ2-7; 10 positions match TRBD2. With 0 bases clipped from V and 2 bases from J, the junction kept 4 bases outside the gene matches. Germline V gene sequence: CDR1 MNHEY, CDR2 SMNVEV (reference sequence). The CDR3 loop spans 16 amino acids.

The chain carries TRBV19 and TRBJ2-1, with D perhaps TRBD2 (5 bases). This CDR3 contains 14 residues. CDR1 and CDR2 (germline): LNHDA, SQIVND (reference sequence). Trimming left V 2 bases short and J 0 bases short, with 5 bases between. The CDR3 region has the DNA TGTGCCAGTAGTATACTAGCCTCCTACAATGAGCAGTTCTTC. This encodes CASSILASYNEQFF.

The chain recombines TRBV5-5 with TRBJ1-5, with D maybe TRBD1 (6 bases). V was clipped by 2 bases and J by 5 bases, with 8 bases between them. The length of the CDR3 is 13 residues. Germline V gene lookup returns CDR1 SGHKS and CDR2 YYEKEE (reference sequence). The CDR3 region is CASSLQGDQPQHF. The CDR3 DNA follows: TGTGCCAGCAGCTTACAGGGAGATCAGCCCCAGCATTTT. Supplemented by reference TRBV5-5 and TRBJ1-5, the full variable domain reads DAGVTQSPTHLIKTRGQQVTLRCSPISGHKSVSWYQQVLGQGPQFIFQYYEKEERGRGNFPDRFSARQFPNYSSELNVNALLLGDSALYLCASSLQGDQPQHFGDGTRLSIL.

The chain has TRBV5-1 and TRBJ2-1; D perhaps matches TRBD1 (6 bases). The CDR3 extends over 16 amino acids. V was cut by 0 bases and J by 3 bases, with 13 bases left in between. Germline loops: CDR1 SGHRS, CDR2 YFSETQ. The CDR3 nucleotides read TGCGCCAGCAGCTTGGCCGGGCGCAGGGGCTACAATGAGCAGTTCTTC. As protein: CASSLAGRRGYNEQFF.

The V and J genes are TRBV19 and TRBJ2-1; no clear D. Germline-derived CDR1 and CDR2 are LNHDA and SQIVND (reference sequence). This CDR3 spans 13 amino acids. Trimming cost V 3 bases and J 0 bases, with 3 bases left between them. The CDR3 DNA follows: TGTGCCAGTAGTATGAGCTCCTACAATGAGCAGTTCTTC. The encoded protein is CASSMSSYNEQFF.

The chain employs TRBV7-6 and TRBJ2-1; perhaps TRBD2 as D (6 bases). Germline-derived CDR1 and CDR2 are SGHVS and FNYEAQ. The germline V and J ends were trimmed by 4 bases and 1 base, with 11 bases remaining between them. There are 15 residues in the CDR3. CDR3 sequence: CASSSLANSYNEQFF. CDR3 nucleotide sequence: TGTGCCAGCAGCTCACTAGCAAATTCCTACAATGAGCAGTTCTTC.

The chain combines TRBV4-1 with TRBJ2-7, with 12 bases that match TRBD2. The V and J ends lost 3 bases and 2 bases, in that order; junction bases with no gene match: 14. Germline V gives CDR1 MGHRA, CDR2 YSYEKL. This CDR3 is built from 19 residues. The DNA for the CDR3 is TGCGCCAGCAGCCATGCAAGGACAACCGGGACTAGCGGGCCCTACGAGCAGTACTTC. This gives the protein CASSHARTTGTSGPYEQYF.

J is TRBJ1-6 and V is TRBV30; 9 positions agree with TRBD1. The length of the CDR3 is 13 residues. The germline gives CDR1 GTSNPN, CDR2 SVGIG (reference sequence). Trimming cost V 5 bases and J 8 bases; bases outside gene matches: 4. The CDR3 reads CAWVQGADSPLHF. The DNA for the CDR3 is TGTGCCTGGGTACAGGGGGCTGATTCACCCCTCCACTTT.

About this clone itself: One end of the junction is discordant with germline, which a read error may explain. J is TRBJ1-2 and V is TRBV11-3, with no clear D. This CDR3 has 13 amino acids. Germline values: CDR1 SGHNT, CDR2 YENEEA. CDR3 DNA: TGTGCCAGCAGCCTAGAGGCACAGTCCGGCTACACCTTC. Protein sequence: CASSLEAQSGYTF.

The chain links TRBV5-6 to TRBJ1-1, with a possible D match to TRBD1 (6 bases). Trimming took off 3 bases at V and 3 bases at J, with 15 bases between the two ends. Germline CDR1 SGHDT, CDR2 YYEEEE. The CDR3 has 15 residues. In nucleotides, the CDR3 is TGTGCCAGCAGCTGGACCGGGACATTTGACACTGAAGCTTTCTTT. Translated: CASSWTGTFDTEAFF.

The chain carries TRBV3-1 (or the pseudogene TRBV3-2) and TRBJ1-4; 8 bases match TRBD1. From germline, CDR1 is LGHDT and CDR2 YNNKEL (reference sequence). The CDR3 is 14 residues long. V shed 7 bases, J shed 8 bases, and the junction held 9 bases outside the gene matches. The CDR3 region has the DNA TGTGCCAGCAATCAACAGGGGGGTCACGAAAAACTGTTTTTT. Protein product: CASNQQGGHEKLFF.

This chain uses TRBV11-2 with TRBJ2-3; TRBD2 agrees at 11 bases. The CDR3 extends over 18 amino acids. The V and J ends lost 1 base and 5 bases, in that order; junction bases with no gene match: 11. Germline lookup yields CDR1 SGHAT and CDR2 FQNNGV. CDR3 in amino acids: CASSLGALAGGRGDTQYF. The CDR3 DNA reads TGTGCCAGCAGCTTAGGGGCGCTAGCGGGAGGTAGAGGAGATACGCAGTATTTT.

This sequence joins TRBV12-3 or TRBV12-4 and TRBJ1-5; the D gene is possibly TRBD1 (6 bases). Between the trimmed V and J ends, which lost 6 bases and 5 bases, there was a span of 11 bases. This CDR3 is 13 amino acids long. The DNA for the CDR3 is TGTGCCAGCAGAACAGGGAATGATCAGCCCCAGCATTTT. It specifies CASRTGNDQPQHF.

The V call is TRBV15, the J call TRBJ2-5, with 8 positions matching TRBD1. J lost 5 bases, V lost 1 base, and 9 bases had no gene match. The CDR3 sequence is 16 residues long. The germline gives CDR1 LNHNV, CDR2 YYDKDF (reference sequence). CDR3 region: CATSRGQTGVRETQYF. CDR3 DNA: TGTGCCACCAGCAGAGGGCAGACAGGGGTTCGGGAGACCCAGTACTTC.